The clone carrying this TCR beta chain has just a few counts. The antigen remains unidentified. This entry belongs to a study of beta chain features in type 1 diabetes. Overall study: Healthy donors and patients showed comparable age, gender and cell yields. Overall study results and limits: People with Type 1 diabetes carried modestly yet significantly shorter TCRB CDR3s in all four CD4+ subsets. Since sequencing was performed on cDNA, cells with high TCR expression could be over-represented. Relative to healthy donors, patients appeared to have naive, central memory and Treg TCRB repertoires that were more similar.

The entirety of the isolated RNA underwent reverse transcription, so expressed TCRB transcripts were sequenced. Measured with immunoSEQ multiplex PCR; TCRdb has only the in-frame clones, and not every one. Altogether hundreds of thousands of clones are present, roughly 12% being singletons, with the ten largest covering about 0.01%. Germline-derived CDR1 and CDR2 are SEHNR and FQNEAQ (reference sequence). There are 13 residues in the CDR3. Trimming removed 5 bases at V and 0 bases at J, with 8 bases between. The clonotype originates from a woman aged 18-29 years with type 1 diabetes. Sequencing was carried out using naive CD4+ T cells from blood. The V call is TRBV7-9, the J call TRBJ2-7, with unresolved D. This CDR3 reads CASSTPPSYEQYF. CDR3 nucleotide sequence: TGTGCCAGCAGCACTCCTCCCTCCTACGAGCAGTACTTC.